The 25 T cell receptor beta chains reported below all come from one sample, sequenced in a study of STAT5B mutations in CD4+ large granular lymphocyte leukemia (dated by TCRdb to 2022 to 2024). Receptors were amplified or captured by the immunoSEQ multiplex PCR assay. The source is immuneACCESS, and TCRdb retained only in-frame sequences with V and J called. Part of the clones is not carried over; for the studies checked, unresolved V genes explain less than half of this, and the remainder is unexplained. The sample profile shows roughly 32,000 clones; 72% of them were found once. Less than 2.5% of the sample is taken by the ten largest. Sequencing used CD4+ T cells from blood buffy coats. The source of these receptors is a human donor in good health.

The genes are TRBV5-6 and TRBJ2-2; TRBD1 agrees at 12 bases. J gave up 1 base and V 3 bases, and 7 bases lay outside the gene matches. Germline CDR1 SGHDT, CDR2 YYEEEE. This CDR3 region has 18 residues. CDR3: CASSSGTGGRMNTGELFF. The CDR3 DNA is TGTGCCAGCAGCTCGGGGACAGGGGGCAGAATGAACACCGGGGAGCTGTTTTTT.

This clone came up a few times. The rearrangement joins TRBV5-1 to TRBJ2-7; TRBD1 matches 10 bases. The V gene's germline CDR1 is SGHRS and CDR2 YFSETQ. The CDR3 spans 15 residues. V was pared by 5 bases and J by 0 bases, with 5 bases of the junction left unmatched. The CDR3 is CASSRTGGSSYEQYF. The CDR3 DNA sequence: TGCGCCAGCAGTCGGACAGGGGGGAGCTCCTACGAGCAGTACTTC.

The genes are TRBV5-1 and TRBJ2-5, with D tentatively TRBD1 (5 bases). The CDR3 length is 14 residues. Trimming took 3 bases from V and 4 from J, leaving 13 bases between them. Germline values: CDR1 SGHRS, CDR2 YFSETQ. The CDR3 protein is CASSSGRVSETQYF. CDR3 nucleotide sequence: TGCGCCAGCAGCTCGGGCAGGGTGTCAGAGACCCAGTACTTC. Combining the CDR3 with reference TRBV5-1 and TRBJ2-5 gives the whole variable domain KAGVTQTPRYLIKTRGQQVTLSCSPISGHRSVSWYQQTPGQGLQFLFEYFSETQRNKGNFPGRFSGRQFSNSRSEMNVSTLELGDSALYLCASSSGRVSETQYFGPGTRLLVL.

This chain links TRBV30 with TRBJ2-2, with D uncertain. Trimming pared 3 bases from V and 7 bases from J, leaving 12 bases between. The V gene's germline CDR1 is GTSNPN and CDR2 SVGIG (reference sequence). This CDR3 has 13 amino acids. The CDR3 DNA reads as TGTGCCTGGAGGGGGTTTTCGGGCGGGGAGCTGTTTTTT. It yields the protein CAWRGFSGGELFF.

The chain links TRBV7-2 to TRBJ2-5; the match to TRBD1 covers 7 bases. The CDR3 is made up of 13 amino acids. Germline-derived CDR1 and CDR2 are SGHTA and FQGNSA. Germline trimming cut 5 bases from V and 3 bases from J; bases unmatched to any gene: 3. DNA for the CDR3: TGTGCCAGCAGCCGAACAGGGGAAGAGACCCAGTACTTC. Encoded protein: CASSRTGEETQYF.

The chain recombines TRBV2 with TRBJ1-6, with 7 bases that match TRBD1. The CDR3 extends over 15 amino acids. CDR1 is SNHLY and CDR2 is FYNNEI in the germline V gene. The ends lost 4 bases at V and 9 bases at J; junction bases unmatched: 9. The CDR3 DNA reads TGTGCCAGCAGTGGGTACAGGGGATTCACTTCACCCCTCCACTTT. This codes for CASSGYRGFTSPLHF.

J is TRBJ1-1 and V is TRBV28; 8 bases line up with TRBD1. Germline V gene sequence: CDR1 MDHEN, CDR2 SYDVKM. This CDR3 region has 14 residues. Losses at the gene ends were 8 bases for V and 11 bases for J; bases not matched to a gene: 16. Written as DNA, the CDR3 is TGTGCCAGCGCCTCCGGGACAGGTGCCTTCATGGCTTTCTTT. Its protein is CASASGTGAFMAFF.

This clone came up once. The chain links TRBV4-1 to TRBJ2-7; 10 bases are shared with TRBD2. Germline lookup yields CDR1 MGHRA and CDR2 YSYEKL. The CDR3 sequence is 15 residues long. The V and J ends lost 0 bases and 5 bases, in that order; junction bases with no gene match: 4. The CDR3 here is CASSQDSGGINEQYF. The CDR3 nucleotides are TGCGCCAGCAGCCAAGATAGCGGGGGGATCAACGAGCAGTACTTC.

The J gene is TRBJ1-6, the V gene TRBV18; 7 bases line up with TRBD1. V trimming: 4 bases; J trimming: 7 bases; junction bases outside the gene matches: 7. The CDR3 totals 15 residues. Looked up from germline, CDR1 is KGHSH and CDR2 is LQKENI. CDR3 in amino acids: CASSLRDSQNSPLHF. The CDR3 DNA sequence: TGTGCCAGCTCACTCCGGGACAGTCAAAATTCACCCCTCCACTTT.

This clone was found a few times. The chain couples TRBV5-1 to TRBJ1-6; D possibly corresponds to TRBD1 (6 bases). V was pared by 1 base and J by 10 bases, with 9 bases between. CDR1 and CDR2 from the germline V gene are SGHRS and YFSETQ. The CDR3 contains 13 residues. In DNA, the CDR3 is TGCGCCAGCAGCTTGCAAGGGACATCACCCCTCCACTTT. Its translation is CASSLQGTSPLHF.

The rearrangement uses TRBV7-6 and TRBJ1-5; D call uncertain. Germline lookup yields CDR1 SGHVS and CDR2 FNYEAQ. The CDR3 is 13 residues long. The V end lost 5 bases, the J end lost 6 bases, and 11 bases lay between the germline ends. This chain's CDR3 is CASSGGRAQPQHF. CDR3 DNA: TGTGCCAGCAGCGGCGGAAGGGCTCAGCCCCAGCATTTT.

This chain uses TRBV5-1 with TRBJ2-3; 7 bases map to TRBD2. This CDR3 spans 17 amino acids. The junction had 13 bases not matched to a gene; V was cut back by 1 base and J by 5 bases. The germline CDR1 and CDR2 sequences are SGHRS and YFSETQ. The CDR3 nucleotides read TGCGCCAGCAGCTTGCCGAAGCGGGGCCCCCCGGGAGATACGCAGTATTTT. This sequence encodes CASSLPKRGPPGDTQYF.

The chain's CDR3 is CASSGSLGEQYF. DNA of the CDR3: TGTGCCAGCAGTGGGAGCCTGGGGGAGCAGTACTTC. The rearrangement joins TRBV2 to TRBJ2-7; D gene ambiguous. V shed 4 bases and J shed 7 bases, with 11 bases lying between them. The CDR3 totals 12 residues. CDR1 is SNHLY and CDR2 is FYNNEI in the germline V gene.

This clone was detected only a few times. This chain connects TRBV19 to TRBJ1-2, with D unclear. This CDR3 comprises 13 residues. The germline V and J ends were trimmed by 5 bases and 1 base, with 8 bases remaining between them. The V gene's germline CDR1 is LNHDA and CDR2 SQIVND (reference sequence). This CDR3 is CASSPGYNYGYTF. CDR3 in DNA: TGTGCCAGTAGTCCGGGATATAACTATGGCTACACCTTC.

V is TRBV5-6 and J is TRBJ1-1; D perhaps matches TRBD1 (5 bases). The CDR3 consists of 13 residues. Trimming shortened V by 3 bases and J by 1 base, and 7 bases separated the two germline ends. Per the germline V gene, CDR1 is SGHDT and CDR2 is YYEEEE. CDR3 protein: CASSSGQNTEAFF. In DNA, the CDR3 is TGTGCCAGCAGCTCAGGACAGAACACTGAAGCTTTCTTT.

The chain recombines TRBV25-1 with TRBJ2-5, with 13 positions matching TRBD2. The length of the CDR3 is 16 residues. Trimming took 1 base from V and 11 from J; bases not matched to a gene: 10. Germline V gives CDR1 MGHDK, CDR2 SYGVNS. The CDR3 DNA reads TGTGCCAGCAGTGAATTTGGCGAAACTAGCGGGGGGGCGCAGTACTTC. Its translation: CASSEFGETSGGAQYF.

This chain links TRBV10-3 with TRBJ2-2; 14 bases map to TRBD2. The V gene end was trimmed by 9 bases and the J gene end by 7 bases; junction bases not matched to a gene: 19. Germline CDR1 is ENHRY and CDR2 is SYGVKD. The CDR3 contains 19 residues. The CDR3 sequence: CAIAPTTSGGVTLGGELFF. As DNA, the CDR3 is TGTGCCATTGCCCCCACGACTAGCGGGGGGGTAACCCTAGGCGGGGAGCTGTTTTTT.

The rearrangement joins TRBV18 to TRBJ2-7; D possibly uses TRBD1 or TRBD2 (5 bases each). Germline V CDR1 and CDR2: KGHSH, LQKENI. The CDR3 contains 14 residues. The V and J ends lost 3 bases and 2 bases respectively, with 11 bases between them. CDR3 protein: CASSPGTQPYEQYF. The CDR3 nucleotides are TGTGCCAGCTCACCTGGGACGCAACCCTACGAGCAGTACTTC.

This chain links TRBV9 with TRBJ2-2; D is unclear. Looked up from germline, CDR1 is SGDLS and CDR2 is YYNGEE. V was pared by 0 bases and J by 1 base, with 4 bases between. The length of the CDR3 is 14 residues. CDR3 amino acids: CASSVVQNTGELFF. CDR3 nucleotide sequence: TGTGCCAGCAGCGTAGTGCAGAACACCGGGGAGCTGTTTTTT.

The chain links TRBV9 to TRBJ1-3; D not resolved. The CDR3 covers 11 residues. Germline values: CDR1 SGDLS, CDR2 YYNGEE. With 0 bases removed from V and 5 bases from J, the gap between germline ends came to 0 bases. CDR3 coding DNA: TGTGCCAGCAGCGTAGGAAACACCATATATTTT. Translating it yields CASSVGNTIYF.

The chain employs TRBV7-2 and TRBJ2-7; D gene ambiguous. Germline V gene sequence: CDR1 SGHTA, CDR2 FQGNSA. The length of the CDR3 is 12 residues. V was shortened by 5 bases and J by 2 bases, with 7 bases between the two germline ends. This CDR3 reads CASSRGAYEQYF. CDR3 nucleotide sequence: TGTGCCAGCAGCCGTGGGGCCTACGAGCAGTACTTC.

The chain employs TRBV21-1 and TRBJ1-1. TRBV21-1 is an annotated pseudogene. CDR3 size: 14 residues. CDR3 residues: CASEGGTRDPEAFF. The CDR3 nucleotides are TGTGCCAGCGAGGGGGGAACCAGGGATCCTGAAGCTTTCTTT.

This rearrangement joins TRBV7-6 to TRBJ2-6, with no clear D. Germline CDR1 reads SGHVS; CDR2 reads FNYEAQ. V shed 7 bases and J shed 0 bases, with 7 bases lying between them. The CDR3 extends over 14 amino acids. The CDR3 region is CASTRLSGANVLTF. For the CDR3, the DNA is TGTGCCAGCACGCGACTCTCTGGGGCCAACGTCCTGACTTTC.

The chain uses TRBV2 and TRBJ1-3; no definite D call. This CDR3 spans 15 amino acids. The germline V and J ends were trimmed by 5 bases and 5 bases, with 16 bases remaining between them. Germline CDR1 reads SNHLY; CDR2 reads FYNNEI. CDR3 coding DNA: TGTGCCAGCAGTCCCAGACAAGGCACAAGAAACACCATATATTTT. Amino acids: CASSPRQGTRNTIYF.

This chain connects TRBV5-4 to TRBJ1-2; no reliable D call. V was trimmed by 2 bases and J by 8 bases, leaving 13 bases between them. Germline V CDR1 and CDR2: SGHNT, YYREEE (reference sequence). This CDR3 has 13 amino acids. The CDR3 DNA is TGTGCCAGCAGCTTCGACGGTGAGAGGGGCTACACCTTC. Amino acids: CASSFDGERGYTF.